Shown below are 13 T cell receptor beta chains from a single sample sequenced in a study of T cells in localized non-small cell lung cancer. Data came from immunoSEQ multiplex PCR; TCRdb stores just in-frame clones and leaves some out. The table has approximately 43,000 clones, roughly 86% seen once. Specimen: peripheral blood, collected before any cancer treatment. These TCRs come from a female donor over 55 with stage I squamous cell lung carcinoma.

CDR3 in DNA: TGTGCCAGTAGAATTGGGACAGGGGGCTCCCCTGAAGCTTTCTTT. It encodes CASRIGTGGSPEAFF. The chain couples TRBV19 to TRBJ1-1; 12 bases fit TRBD1. In germline, CDR1 is LNHDA, CDR2 SQIVND (reference sequence). This CDR3 region has 15 residues. Trimming cost V 6 bases and J 6 bases; bases outside gene matches: 8.

The sample holds one count of this clone. V is TRBV30 and J is TRBJ1-2; D is undetermined. The germline gives CDR1 GTSNPN, CDR2 SVGIG (reference sequence). Between the trimmed V and J ends, which lost 2 bases and 7 bases, there was a span of 20 bases. CDR3 length: 15 residues. CDR3 nucleotides: TGTGCCTGGAGTCGAAAACCTACAGCTGTGAGTGGCTACACCTTC. As protein: CAWSRKPTAVSGYTF. Full variable domain (rest looked up from reference TRBV30 and TRBJ1-2): SQTIHQWPATLVQPVGSPLSLECTVEGTSNPNLYWYRQAAGRGLQLLFYSVGIGQISSEVPQNLSASRPQDRQFILSSKKLLLSDSGFYLCAWSRKPTAVSGYTFGSGTRLTVV.

The V call is TRBV5-1, the J call TRBJ2-1; tentatively, D is TRBD1 or TRBD2 (5 bases each). The V gene's germline CDR1 is SGHRS and CDR2 YFSETQ. The CDR3 extends over 16 amino acids. V lost 4 bases and J 0 bases, leaving 14 bases between the germline ends. CDR3 nucleotide sequence: TGCGCCAGCAGCACGGGGCCCTTGAGCTCCTACAATGAGCAGTTCTTC. Translating it yields CASSTGPLSSYNEQFF. The complete variable domain, with remaining parts taken from reference TRBV5-1 and TRBJ2-1, reads KAGVTQTPRYLIKTRGQQVTLSCSPISGHRSVSWYQQTPGQGLQFLFEYFSETQRNKGNFPGRFSGRQFSNSRSEMNVSTLELGDSALYLCASSTGPLSSYNEQFFGPGTRLTVL.

The J gene is TRBJ2-7, the V gene TRBV14, with D possibly being TRBD2 (5 bases). Germline lookup yields CDR1 SGHDN and CDR2 FVKESK. This CDR3 contains 15 residues. Trimming removed 1 base from V and 7 bases from J, with 17 bases in between. CDR3 DNA sequence: TGTGCCAGCAGCCAAGGACGGACTTTATTCCTGGAGCAGTACTTC. Translating it yields CASSQGRTLFLEQYF.

This clone was observed a few times. J is TRBJ2-1 and V is TRBV7-9, with unresolved D. Trimming cost V 1 base and J 4 bases, with 14 bases left between them. Germline V lookup: CDR1 SEHNR, CDR2 FQNEAQ (reference sequence). CDR3 length equals 16 residues. CDR3 loop: CASSLGRLAPYNEQFF. The CDR3 DNA sequence: TGTGCCAGCAGCTTAGGGCGGCTCGCTCCTTACAATGAGCAGTTCTTC.

The chain is built from TRBV7-9 and TRBJ2-3; no definite D call. This CDR3 region has 15 residues. V was clipped by 7 bases and J by 4 bases, with 18 bases between them. The germline V gene has CDR1 SEHNR and CDR2 FQNEAQ (reference sequence). CDR3 sequence reads: CASTPLGEVSDTQYF. Written as DNA, the CDR3 is TGTGCCAGCACGCCCTTAGGAGAGGTTTCAGATACGCAGTATTTT.

The chain carries TRBV27 and TRBJ1-1; the D gene is possibly TRBD1 (5 bases). Germline V CDR1 and CDR2: MNHEY, SMNVEV (reference sequence). Between the trimmed V and J ends, which lost 5 bases and 5 bases, there was a span of 21 bases. CDR3 size: 16 residues. CDR3 sequence (DNA): TGTGCCAGCAGTCCGACAGAGGATTGGGGGAGAACTGAAGCTTTCTTT. Its protein is CASSPTEDWGRTEAFF.

This chain joins TRBV5-1 and TRBJ2-5; 7 bases align to TRBD1. J gave up 1 base and V 0 bases, and 3 bases lay outside the gene matches. Per the germline V gene, CDR1 is SGHRS and CDR2 is YFSETQ. The CDR3 length is 15 residues. In DNA form, the CDR3 reads TGCGCCAGCAGCTTGGGGGGACAGATCCAAGAGACCCAGTACTTC. It codes for CASSLGGQIQETQYF.

The rearrangement links TRBV4-3 to TRBJ2-3; D gene uncertain. The germline CDR1 and CDR2 sequences are LGHNA and YSLEER. This CDR3 spans 15 amino acids. V was cut by 0 bases and J by 2 bases, with 9 bases left in between. CDR3 sequence (DNA): TGCGCCAGCAGCCAAGAACTGGGTAACACAGATACGCAGTATTTT. It is translated as CASSQELGNTDTQYF.

The V gene is TRBV5-1, the J gene TRBJ1-2; TRBD1 might be the D (5 bases). Trimming took 2 bases from V and 7 from J, leaving 18 bases between them. The CDR3 contains 15 residues. Germline CDR1 reads SGHRS; CDR2 reads YFSETQ. The DNA for the CDR3 is TGCGCCAGCAGCTTAGTGGGCAGGGAAGAATCTGGCTACACCTTC. Its translation: CASSLVGREESGYTF.

The V gene is TRBV7-9, the J gene TRBJ2-7, with D possibly TRBD2 on 5 matching bases. Germline loops: CDR1 SEHNR, CDR2 FQNEAQ (reference sequence). The CDR3 is 14 amino acids. Trimming took off 1 base at V and 2 bases at J, with 9 bases between the two ends. As DNA, the CDR3 is TGTGCCAGCAGCTTAGGGGAGTTTCCCTACGAGCAGTACTTC. Protein: CASSLGEFPYEQYF.

This chain links TRBV2 with TRBJ1-2, with unresolved D. V was trimmed by 7 bases and J by 4 bases, leaving 4 bases between them. The CDR3 consists of 10 residues. Germline V gives CDR1 SNHLY, CDR2 FYNNEI. Here the CDR3 reads CASMGYGYTF. The DNA for the CDR3 is TGTGCCAGCATGGGCTATGGCTACACCTTC.

Remarks on this clone: At one end the junction does not follow the germline gene, possibly because of a read error. This chain uses TRBV7-6 with TRBJ2-2; 10 positions match TRBD2. Germline V lookup: CDR1 SGHVS, CDR2 FNYEAQ. CDR3 length: 19 amino acids. The chain's CDR3 is CASSLAVQAGGPNTGELFF. CDR3 in DNA: TGTGCCAGCAGCTTAGCAGTTCAAGCGGGAGGGCCGAATACCGGGGAGCTGTTTTTT.